At least ten counts were recorded for the clone carrying this T cell receptor beta chain. Its specificity is unknown. TCRdb independently ran MiXCR on the 5' RACE reads; one entry per CDR3 protein. In the table there are around 310,000 distinct CDR3 sequences, about 4% of which are singletons. With 8 bases removed from V and 3 bases from J, the gap between germline ends came to 11 bases. The CDR3 is 13 amino acids. The sample belongs to a study of T cells after yellow fever vaccination. Study in general: Fractions containing few cells were prepared with SMART-Seq v4 Ultra Low Input. Study-wide findings and caveats: Sorted repertoires could include abundant contaminating clonotypes from bulk cells. Shared CD4/CD8 clonotypes were a small share, likely from convergent recombination.

The chain couples TRBV12-3 or TRBV12-4 to TRBJ1-5; D is uncertain. This TCR derives from a young man who received the YFV17D yellow fever vaccine. Here the sequenced sample was PBMCs, taken 5 days after the yellow fever booster vaccination. The CDR3 nucleotides are TGTGCCAGCGAGGCACAGCTCAATCAGCCCCAGCATTTT. Residues: CASEAQLNQPQHF.